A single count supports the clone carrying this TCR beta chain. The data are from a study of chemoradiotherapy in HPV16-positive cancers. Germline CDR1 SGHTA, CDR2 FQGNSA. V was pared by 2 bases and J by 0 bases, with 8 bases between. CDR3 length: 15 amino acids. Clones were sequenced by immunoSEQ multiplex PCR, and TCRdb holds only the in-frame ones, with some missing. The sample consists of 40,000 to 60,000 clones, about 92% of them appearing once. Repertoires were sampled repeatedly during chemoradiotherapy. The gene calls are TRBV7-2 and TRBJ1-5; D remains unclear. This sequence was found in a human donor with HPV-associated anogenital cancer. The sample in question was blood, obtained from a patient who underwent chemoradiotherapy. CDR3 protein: CASSLQTDSNQPQHF. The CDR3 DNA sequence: TGTGCCAGCAGCTTACAGACCGATAGCAATCAGCCCCAGCATTTT.